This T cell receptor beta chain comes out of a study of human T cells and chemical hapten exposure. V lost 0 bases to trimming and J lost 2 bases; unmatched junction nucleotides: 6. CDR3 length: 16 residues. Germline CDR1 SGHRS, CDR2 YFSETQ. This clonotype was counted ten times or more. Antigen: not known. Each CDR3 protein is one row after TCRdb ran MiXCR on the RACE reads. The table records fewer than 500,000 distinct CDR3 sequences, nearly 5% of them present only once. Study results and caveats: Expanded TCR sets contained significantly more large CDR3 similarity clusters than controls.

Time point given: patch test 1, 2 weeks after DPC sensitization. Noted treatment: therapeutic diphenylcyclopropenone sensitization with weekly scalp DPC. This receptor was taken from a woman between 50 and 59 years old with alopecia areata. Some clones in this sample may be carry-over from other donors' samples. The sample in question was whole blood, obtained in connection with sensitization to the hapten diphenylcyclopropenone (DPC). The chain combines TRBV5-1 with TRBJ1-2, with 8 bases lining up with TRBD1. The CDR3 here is CASSLVIPGGNYGYTF. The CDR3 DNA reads TGCGCCAGCAGCTTGGTAATTCCAGGGGGCAACTATGGCTACACCTTC.